The rows below give T cell receptor beta chains drawn from one sample of a study of a mutant IDH1 vaccine in newly diagnosed glioma. Clones were read by immunoSEQ multiplex PCR, and TCRdb kept only the in-frame ones, dropping some. The table shows tens of thousands of clones, with roughly 80% occurring only once. Antigen specificity for these receptors is unknown. The sample consisted of PBMCs, taken from a glioma patient whose treatment included an IDH1 peptide vaccine. These receptors all stem from a woman aged 18 to 35 with glioma. Some clones in this sample may be carry-over from other donors' samples. Each CDR3 is given with its conserved first and last residue. D genes are given only for firm matches. Clone size appears in some rows only: once, few, many, or a class for an expanded clone.

j_call	v_call	cdr3_length	d_call	clone_size	cdr3_nt	cdr3_aa
TRBJ2-5	TRBV23-1	16	TRBD2	.	TGCGCCAGCAGTCATAGCGGGACTAGCGGGGGTGAGACCCAGTACTTC	CASSHSGTSGGETQYF
TRBJ2-2	TRBV9	16	.	.	TGTGCCAGCAGCGTAGAATTAATTTGGGACCCCGGGGAGCTGTTTTTT	CASSVELIWDPGELFF
TRBJ1-3	TRBV28	16	.	.	TGTGCCAGCAGTCCCCCGGGGGGATCTACTGGAAACACCATATATTTT	CASSPPGGSTGNTIYF
TRBJ1-1	TRBV2	14	.	.	TGTGCCAGCAAGGTCACACCCCTAAACACTGAAGCTTTCTTT	CASKVTPLNTEAFF
TRBJ2-7	TRBV7-9	14	TRBD2	.	TGTGCCAGCAGCTTACTAGCGGGGCCCTACGAGCAGTACTTC	CASSLLAGPYEQYF
TRBJ2-7	TRBV19	13	TRBD1	.	TGTGCCAGTAGTCCCCTAGGACAGGTGGAGCAGTACTTC	CASSPLGQVEQYF
TRBJ2-7	TRBV6-1	15	.	.	TGTGCCAGCAGTGAATTCGCGGGGCCTTTATACGAGCAGTACTTC	CASSEFAGPLYEQYF
TRBJ2-7	TRBV6-1	16	TRBD1	.	TGTGCCAGCAGTGAAGCGGGGATACAGGGGGCCTACGAGCAGTACTTC	CASSEAGIQGAYEQYF
TRBJ1-5	TRBV5-6	14	.	few	TGTGCCAGCAGCACGAGAGGGACCAATCAGCCCCAGCATTTT	CASSTRGTNQPQHF
TRBJ1-1	TRBV21-1	15	.	.	TGTGCCAGCAGCAAAGCATGGGGTTTGGTCACTGAAGCTTTCTTT	CASSKAWGLVTEAFF
TRBJ1-4	TRBV7-9	17	.	few	TGTGCCAGCAGCTCCCGGGTAGCTGTTGCAACTAATGAAAAACTGTTTTTT	CASSSRVAVATNEKLFF
TRBJ1-1	TRBV9	13	.	.	TGTGCCAGCAATTTGATGGGGAACACTGAAGCTTTCTTT	CASNLMGNTEAFF
TRBJ2-4	TRBV10-1	15	TRBD1	few	TGCGCCAGCAGTGAGTCGACAGGGGGAGAAAACATTCAGTACTTC	CASSESTGGENIQYF
TRBJ1-4	TRBV4-1	17	.	once	TGCGCCAGCAGCCTAGGGGGTAGTCTTGCAACTAATGAAAAACTGTTTTTT	CASSLGGSLATNEKLFF
TRBJ1-6	TRBV4-3	16	TRBD1	.	TGCGCCAGCAGCCAAGACAGGGACAGGGCTAATTCACCCCTCCACTTT	CASSQDRDRANSPLHF
TRBJ1-2	TRBV30	12	.	few	TGTGCCTGGAGCTCCGAGCGGCGCGGCTACACCTTC	CAWSSERRGYTF
TRBJ1-4	TRBV19	16	.	.	TGTGCCAGTAGTATCGATGGGGGGGTAACTAATGAAAAACTGTTTTTT	CASSIDGGVTNEKLFF